Sequencing of this TCR beta chain was carried out in a study of regulatory T cells in long-lasting Graves disease (dated by TCRdb to about 2021). General notes on the study: Patients with newly diagnosed Graves' disease had been on antithyroid drugs for under 3 months. TCR sequencing covered around 13 persistent and 20 newly diagnosed Graves' disease patients, some 33 samples in total. This study used TCR sequencing and RNA sequencing of peripheral blood to compare persistent Graves' disease patients against newly diagnosed Graves' disease patients. The study was conducted in China and was registered as a clinical trial. The study at large found these results: Persistent disease showed preferential use of TRBV28, TRBJ1-2 and TRBJ2-5, whereas newly diagnosed disease favored TRBV20-1 and TRBJ2-1. Compared with newly diagnosed patients, patients with persistent Graves' disease had lower TCR Shannon entropy and fewer highly expanded clones, which suggests clonal expansion. Sequencing and analysis were limited to the TCR beta chain. Patients with persistent disease shared more public clonotypes (around 2,500) than newly diagnosed patients did (nearly 1,000). The study examined only peripheral blood because the primary lesion, thyroid tissue, could not be accessed. As a limitation, the authors acknowledged that the small sample size may reduce accuracy.

In light of the paper, this sample's time point label describes: newly diagnosed GD, antithyroid drugs for less than 3 months. For both TCR sequencing and RNA sequencing, RNA was extracted from PBMCs using TRIzol. Graves' disease was diagnosed according to American Thyroid Association guidelines. Patients were recruited from an endocrinology department in Xi'an, China. From each patient, nine milliliters of peripheral blood was collected into an EDTA anticoagulant tube. Ficoll Paque Plus density gradient separation was used to isolate PBMCs, and no additional T cell sorting was done. An Agilent 2100 Bioanalyzer and agarose gel were used to check RNA quality, and a NanoDrop 2000 was used to measure RNA concentration. This clonotype was observed many times. No cognate antigen has been identified for it. The record has no base qualities; no much larger clone is one base away. Sequences SGHRS (CDR1) and YFSETQ (CDR2) are obtained from the germline V gene. The CDR3 runs 13 residues from the cysteine to the phenylalanine. Kept here is only the CDR3 DNA, which spans 39 bases and is read in frame from base 1. For this chain, trimming is 4 bases at the V end and 12 bases at the J end, and the number of junction bases without a gene match is 3.

Libraries were built with multiplex PCR. Reads for this sample came from an Illumina HiSeq 4000. iRepertoire HTBI primers and Arm-PCR amplification of CDR3 regions were used to construct TCR beta libraries. Before sequencing, the PCR products went through gel purification. As for the original processing: A total of roughly 58 TRBV and under 15 TRBJ segments were identified across samples and were used for gene usage analysis of CDR3 amino acid clonotypes. COPE and FqMerger were used to merge the filtered high-quality paired reads into contigs. BLAST was used to align contigs to the IMGT TRBV, TRBD and TRBJ reference genes, and CDR3 was defined following IMGT. Clonotypes above 0.1% frequency were classified as highly expanded clones. Shannon entropy was used to measure repertoire diversity, and the Gini coefficient was used to measure V-J evenness. Clonotypes shared by more than one individual were considered public. TCRdb handled the public reads itself, with Q25 trimming in fastp and clone calling in MiXCR, and kept productive beta chains. Under each unique CDR3 protein, matching rows form one entry showing the most common genes and DNA. The V and J calls shown here were made by TCRdb, not taken from the authors' results. The sample contains 400,000 to 500,000 distinct CDR3 sequences, about 15% of them found a single time. Jointly, the top ten make up approximately 15% of the sample.

The same specimen was also included in a second study, on T cells in Graves' hyperthyroidism and ophthalmopathy. From that second study: A patient counted as having stable Graves' hyperthyroidism if no progression to ophthalmopathy occurred over 18 months of follow-up. Hyperthyroidism patients were newly diagnosed, with disease duration under 2 months, and aged 18 to 65 years. Patients with uncontrolled infections, other autoimmune diseases, pregnancy or lactation were excluded. Diagnoses were based on clinical symptoms, serum thyroxine and TRAb, thyroid ultrasound and orbital computed tomography. The TCR CDR3 was subjected to a first round of RT-PCR using the HTBI primer set and the Qiagen OneStep RT-PCR kit. Most expanded thyroid clonotypes (frequency above 0.001) were also detected in blood, a finding suggesting that blood repertoires may reflect thyroid immune responses. In cross-validation, a model built on a 13 V-J signature told ophthalmopathy apart from stable hyperthyroidism with approximately 90% sensitivity and about 81% specificity, and in testing the same model reached 80%/75%. In validation, the model predicted progression to ophthalmopathy with around 71% sensitivity and 72% to 75% specificity, a median of about six months before onset. TCR V-J signatures able to tell the groups apart were searched for in a discovery cohort of around 95 patients, of whom more than 40 had Graves' ophthalmopathy and around 56 had stable Graves' hyperthyroidism. Whether ophthalmopathy could be predicted prospectively was tested in an independent validation cohort made up of about 18 hyperthyroidism patients plus 17 patients who later progressed to ophthalmopathy. The 75 to 100 discovery patients were randomly divided into training and test sets at a 7:3 ratio. In addition, the study compared T-cell repertoires in thyroid tissue and in blood from several Graves' hyperthyroidism patients. Once sampling was done, hyperthyroidism patients were given methimazole at a starting dose of 30 mg daily, whereas ophthalmopathy patients were given high-dose intravenous methylprednisolone. A second multiplex PCR round built the libraries, followed by size selection and purification. Paired-end sequencing of the libraries was performed with 100 bp reads on an Illumina HiSeq2000. SOAPnuke was used to process the raw data, throwing out any read that contained adapters or uncalled bases, had a mean Phred below 15, or lacked an exact constant-primer or identifier match. High-quality paired reads were merged using COPE v1.2.5, and each unique nucleotide sequence was defined as a clonotype. MiTCR v1.1 was used to align the clonotypes against IMGT TRBV, TRBD and TRBJ reference segments. The analysis included only V-J combinations with a frequency above 0.0001, which together covered roughly 99% of the repertoires. A TCS score was defined as the ratio of F50 (clonal expansion) to E x V (chaos), with BLOSUM62-based TCRdist applied between CDR3 peptides within each V-J. Welch's t-statistics and random forest reduced roughly 540 V-J features to around 14, which were used in a naive Bayes classifier (R e1071). Sample size was not statistically predetermined, and blinding of investigators to group allocation was not performed. The paper reports TCR Vbeta CDR3 sequencing of some 140 peripheral blood samples: 43 ophthalmopathy, about 75 hyperthyroidism and approximately 17 progressor patients.

The sequence was obtained from a woman in her forties or fifties with Graves disease. Donor details come from another sample of the same person, matched by shared clones. The chain couples TRBV5-1 to TRBJ2-1; 14 of the junction bases match TRBD2. The material was peripheral blood mononuclear cells (PBMCs), obtained at new diagnosis, from a patient treated with antithyroid drugs. The nucleotides read TGCGCCAGCAGCCCGGGACTAGCGGGAGTGCAGTTCTTC. Protein translation: CASSPGLAGVQFF. With the rest looked up from the reference TRBV5-1 and TRBJ2-1 genes rather than sequenced, the full variable domain is KAGVTQTPRYLIKTRGQQVTLSCSPISGHRSVSWYQQTPGQGLQFLFEYFSETQRNKGNFPGRFSGRQFSNSRSEMNVSTLELGDSALYLCASSPGLAGVQFFGPGTRLTVL.